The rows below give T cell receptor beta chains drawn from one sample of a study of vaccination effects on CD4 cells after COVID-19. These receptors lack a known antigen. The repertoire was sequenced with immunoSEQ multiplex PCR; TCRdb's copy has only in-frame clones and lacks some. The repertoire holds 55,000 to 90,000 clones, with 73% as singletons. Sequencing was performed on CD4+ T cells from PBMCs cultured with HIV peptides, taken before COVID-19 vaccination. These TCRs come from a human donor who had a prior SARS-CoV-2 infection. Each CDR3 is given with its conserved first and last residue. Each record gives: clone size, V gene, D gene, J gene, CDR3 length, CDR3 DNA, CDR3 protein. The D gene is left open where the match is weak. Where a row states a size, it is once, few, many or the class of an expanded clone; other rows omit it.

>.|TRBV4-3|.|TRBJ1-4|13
TGCGCCAGCAGCCAAGCAGCAGGGAGGGTTCTGTTTTTT
CASSQAAGRVLFF
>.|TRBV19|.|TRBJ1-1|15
TGTGCCAGTAGTCCATCCCGCCCGGGCAACACTGAAGCTTTCTTT
CASSPSRPGNTEAFF
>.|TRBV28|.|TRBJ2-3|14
TGTGCCACCCTGACACCTACTAGCACAGATACGCAGTATTTT
CATLTPTSTDTQYF
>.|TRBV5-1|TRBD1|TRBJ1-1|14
TGCGCCAGCAGTTCTGGACAGGGGGCATCTGAAGCTTTCTTT
CASSSGQGASEAFF
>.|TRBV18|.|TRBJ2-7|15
TGTGCCAGCTCAGCTACGACGACAGTTCCCTACGAGCAGTACTTC
CASSATTTVPYEQYF
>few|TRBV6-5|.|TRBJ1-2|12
TGTGCCAGCAGGAGGGTTCCCTATGGCTACACCTTC
CASRRVPYGYTF
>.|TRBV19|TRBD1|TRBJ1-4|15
TGTGCCAGTAGTATCCGGGACAGCTTCAATGAAAAACTGTTTTTT
CASSIRDSFNEKLFF
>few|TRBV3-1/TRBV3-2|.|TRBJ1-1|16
TGTGCCAGCAGCCAAGATGGAGCAAGAATGAACACTGAAGCTTTCTTT
CASSQDGARMNTEAFF
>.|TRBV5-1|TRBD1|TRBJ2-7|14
TGCGCCAGCAGCTTCGGGACAGGGGGCTACGAGCAGTACTTC
CASSFGTGGYEQYF
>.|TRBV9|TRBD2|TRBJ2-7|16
TGTGCCAGCAGTACTGCGGGACTAGCGGGTTTCTACGAGCAGTACTTC
CASSTAGLAGFYEQYF
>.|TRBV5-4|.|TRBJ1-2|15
TGTGCCAGCAGCTTGGCCGAGGGGCTGGGGTATGGCTACACCTTC
CASSLAEGLGYGYTF
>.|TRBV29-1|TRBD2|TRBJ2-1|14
TGCAGCGTTGAAAGGCGGGAGGGCCTTAATGAGCAGTTCTTC
CSVERREGLNEQFF
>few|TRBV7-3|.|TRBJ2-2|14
TGTGCCAGCAGCTTAAACGGTAACACCGGGGAGCTGTTTTTT
CASSLNGNTGELFF
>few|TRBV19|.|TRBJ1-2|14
TGTGCCAGTAGTATAAAGGACTGGGGAGGTGGCTACACCTTC
CASSIKDWGGGYTF
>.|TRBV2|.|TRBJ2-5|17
TGTGCCAGCAGTGACTCGGAAGGGGCCGGGGAGGTCGAGACCCAGTACTTC
CASSDSEGAGEVETQYF
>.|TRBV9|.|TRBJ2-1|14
TGTGCCAGCAGCCAGGGACTCTCCTACAATGAGCAGTTCTTC
CASSQGLSYNEQFF
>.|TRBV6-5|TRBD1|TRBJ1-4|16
TGTGCCAGCAGTTATTCTGGGACAGGGGATCGGGAAAAACTGTTTTTT
CASSYSGTGDREKLFF